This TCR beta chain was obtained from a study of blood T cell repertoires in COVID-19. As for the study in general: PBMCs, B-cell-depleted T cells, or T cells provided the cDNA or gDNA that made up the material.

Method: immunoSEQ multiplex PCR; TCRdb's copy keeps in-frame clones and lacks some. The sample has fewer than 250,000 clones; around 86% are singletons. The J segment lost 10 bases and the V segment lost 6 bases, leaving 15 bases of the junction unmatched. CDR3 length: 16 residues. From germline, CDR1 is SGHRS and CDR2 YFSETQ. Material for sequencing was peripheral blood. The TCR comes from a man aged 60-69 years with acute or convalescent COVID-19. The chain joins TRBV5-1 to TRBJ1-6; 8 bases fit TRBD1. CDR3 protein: CASTSDGQGTGSPLHF. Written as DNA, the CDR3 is TGCGCCAGCACCTCCGACGGACAGGGTACGGGCTCACCCCTCCACTTT.